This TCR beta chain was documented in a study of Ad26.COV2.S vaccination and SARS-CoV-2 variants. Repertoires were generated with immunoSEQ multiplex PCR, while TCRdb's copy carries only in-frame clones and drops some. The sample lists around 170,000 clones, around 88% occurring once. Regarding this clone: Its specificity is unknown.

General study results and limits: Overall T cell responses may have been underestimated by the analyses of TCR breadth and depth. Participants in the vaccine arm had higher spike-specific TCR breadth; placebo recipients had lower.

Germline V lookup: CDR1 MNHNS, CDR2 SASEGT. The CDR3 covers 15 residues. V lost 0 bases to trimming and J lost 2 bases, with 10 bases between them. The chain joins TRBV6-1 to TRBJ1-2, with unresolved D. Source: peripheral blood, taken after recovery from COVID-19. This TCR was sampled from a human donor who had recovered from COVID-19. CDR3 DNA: TGTGCCAGCAGTGAAGCGCCCGGGATAAACTATGGCTACACCTTC. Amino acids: CASSEAPGINYGYTF.